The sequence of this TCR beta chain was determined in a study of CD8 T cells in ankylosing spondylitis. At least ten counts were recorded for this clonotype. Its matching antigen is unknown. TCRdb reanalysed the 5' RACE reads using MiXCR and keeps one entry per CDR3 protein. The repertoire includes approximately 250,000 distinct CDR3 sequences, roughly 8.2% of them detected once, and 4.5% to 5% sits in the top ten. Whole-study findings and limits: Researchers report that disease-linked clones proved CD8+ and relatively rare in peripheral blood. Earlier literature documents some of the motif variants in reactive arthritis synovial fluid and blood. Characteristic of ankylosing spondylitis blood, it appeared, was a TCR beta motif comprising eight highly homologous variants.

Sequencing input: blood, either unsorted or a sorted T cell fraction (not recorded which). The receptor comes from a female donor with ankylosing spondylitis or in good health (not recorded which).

CDR3 nucleotide sequence: TGTGCCAGCAGCTTAGCCAGGGATGATGAAAAACTGTTTTTT. It is translated as CASSLARDDEKLFF. The chain joins TRBV7-9 to TRBJ1-4, with D possibly TRBD1 on 5 matching bases. Per the germline V gene, CDR1 is SEHNR and CDR2 is FQNEAQ (reference sequence). Trimming left V 0 bases short and J 6 bases short, with 8 bases between. CDR3 length equals 14 residues.